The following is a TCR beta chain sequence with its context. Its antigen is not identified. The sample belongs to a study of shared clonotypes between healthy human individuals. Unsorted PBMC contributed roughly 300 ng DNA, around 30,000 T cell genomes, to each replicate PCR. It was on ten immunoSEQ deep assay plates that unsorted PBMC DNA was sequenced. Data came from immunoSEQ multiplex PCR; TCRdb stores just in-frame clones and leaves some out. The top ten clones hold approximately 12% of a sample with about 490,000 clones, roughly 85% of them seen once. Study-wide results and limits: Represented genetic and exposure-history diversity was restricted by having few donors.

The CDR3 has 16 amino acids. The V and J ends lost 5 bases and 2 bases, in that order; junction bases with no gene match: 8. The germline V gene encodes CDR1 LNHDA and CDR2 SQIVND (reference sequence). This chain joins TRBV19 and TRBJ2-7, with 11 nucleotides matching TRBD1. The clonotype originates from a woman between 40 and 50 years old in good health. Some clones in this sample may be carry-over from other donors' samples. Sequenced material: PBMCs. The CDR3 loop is CASSPRPGQGAYEQYF. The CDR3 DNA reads TGTGCCAGTAGTCCCCGCCCGGGACAGGGGGCCTACGAGCAGTACTTC.